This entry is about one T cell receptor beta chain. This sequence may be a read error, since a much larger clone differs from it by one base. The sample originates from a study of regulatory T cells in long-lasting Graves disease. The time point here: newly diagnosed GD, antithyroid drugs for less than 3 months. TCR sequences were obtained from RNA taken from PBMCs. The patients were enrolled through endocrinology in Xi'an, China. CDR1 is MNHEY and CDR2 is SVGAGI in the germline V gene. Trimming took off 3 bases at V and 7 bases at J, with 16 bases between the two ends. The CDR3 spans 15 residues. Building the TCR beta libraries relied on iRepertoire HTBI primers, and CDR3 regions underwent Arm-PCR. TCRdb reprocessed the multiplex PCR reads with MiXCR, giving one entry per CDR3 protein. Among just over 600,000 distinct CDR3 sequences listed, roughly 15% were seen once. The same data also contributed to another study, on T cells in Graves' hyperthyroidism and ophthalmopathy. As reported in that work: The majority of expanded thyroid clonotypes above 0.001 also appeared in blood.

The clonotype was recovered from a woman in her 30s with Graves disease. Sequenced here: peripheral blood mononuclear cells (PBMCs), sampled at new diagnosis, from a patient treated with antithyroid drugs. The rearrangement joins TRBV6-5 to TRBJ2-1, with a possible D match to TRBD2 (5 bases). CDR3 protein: CASSYPRASRNEQFF. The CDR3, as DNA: TGTGCCAGCAGTTATCCAAGGGCTAGCAGGAATGAGCAGTTCTTC.